This paragraph reports one TCR beta chain. The CDR3 consists of 14 residues. Germline values: CDR1 MNHEY, CDR2 SVGAGI. Germline trimming cut 8 bases from V and 5 bases from J; bases unmatched to any gene: 9. The record originates from a study of blood T cell repertoires in COVID-19. Study overall: The study drew acute and convalescent COVID-19 samples from the United States, Italy and Spain. Sources were T cells, B-cell-depleted T cells, or PBMCs; the material itself was cDNA or gDNA.

In the authors' methods: From reference gene primer amplification, estimates of nucleated cell counts were derived. The repertoire was sequenced with immunoSEQ multiplex PCR; TCRdb's copy has only in-frame clones and lacks some. That table supplies the V and J calls and clone size; D and trimming were determined from the DNA. The table shows over 150,000 clones, with under 90% occurring only once. This chain links TRBV6-5 with TRBJ1-1; 9 bases match TRBD1. Sequencing input: peripheral blood. The clonotype originates from a woman at least 80 years old with active or convalescent COVID-19. For the CDR3, the DNA is TGTGCCAGCCTTAGGACAGGGGAGGAAACTGAAGCTTTCTTT. This gives the protein CASLRTGEETEAFF.